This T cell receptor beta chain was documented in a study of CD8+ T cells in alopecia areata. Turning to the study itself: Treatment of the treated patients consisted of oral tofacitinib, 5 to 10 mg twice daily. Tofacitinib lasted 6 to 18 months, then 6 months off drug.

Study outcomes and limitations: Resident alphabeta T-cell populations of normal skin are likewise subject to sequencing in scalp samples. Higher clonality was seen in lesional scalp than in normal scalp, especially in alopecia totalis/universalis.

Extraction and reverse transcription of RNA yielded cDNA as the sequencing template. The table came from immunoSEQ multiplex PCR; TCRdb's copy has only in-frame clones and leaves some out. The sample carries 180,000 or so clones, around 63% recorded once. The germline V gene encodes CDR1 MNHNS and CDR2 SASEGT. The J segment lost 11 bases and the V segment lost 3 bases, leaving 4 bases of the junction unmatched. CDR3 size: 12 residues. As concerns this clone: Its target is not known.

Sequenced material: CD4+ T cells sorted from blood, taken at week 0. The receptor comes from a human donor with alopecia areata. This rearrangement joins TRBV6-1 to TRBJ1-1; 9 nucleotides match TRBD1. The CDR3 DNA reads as TGTGCCAGCAGTGATCCTGACAGGGGGGCTTTCTTT. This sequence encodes CASSDPDRGAFF.